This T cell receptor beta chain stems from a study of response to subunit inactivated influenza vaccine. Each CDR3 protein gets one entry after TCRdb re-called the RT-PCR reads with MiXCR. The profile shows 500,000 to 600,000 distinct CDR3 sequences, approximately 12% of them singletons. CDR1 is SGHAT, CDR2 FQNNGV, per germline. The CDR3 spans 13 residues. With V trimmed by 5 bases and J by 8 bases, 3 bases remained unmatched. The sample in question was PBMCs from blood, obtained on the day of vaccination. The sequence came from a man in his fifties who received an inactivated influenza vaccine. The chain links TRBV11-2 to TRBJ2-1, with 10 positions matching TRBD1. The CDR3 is CASSPGQGHEQFF. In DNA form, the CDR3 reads TGTGCCAGCAGCCCGGGACAGGGGCATGAGCAGTTCTTC.